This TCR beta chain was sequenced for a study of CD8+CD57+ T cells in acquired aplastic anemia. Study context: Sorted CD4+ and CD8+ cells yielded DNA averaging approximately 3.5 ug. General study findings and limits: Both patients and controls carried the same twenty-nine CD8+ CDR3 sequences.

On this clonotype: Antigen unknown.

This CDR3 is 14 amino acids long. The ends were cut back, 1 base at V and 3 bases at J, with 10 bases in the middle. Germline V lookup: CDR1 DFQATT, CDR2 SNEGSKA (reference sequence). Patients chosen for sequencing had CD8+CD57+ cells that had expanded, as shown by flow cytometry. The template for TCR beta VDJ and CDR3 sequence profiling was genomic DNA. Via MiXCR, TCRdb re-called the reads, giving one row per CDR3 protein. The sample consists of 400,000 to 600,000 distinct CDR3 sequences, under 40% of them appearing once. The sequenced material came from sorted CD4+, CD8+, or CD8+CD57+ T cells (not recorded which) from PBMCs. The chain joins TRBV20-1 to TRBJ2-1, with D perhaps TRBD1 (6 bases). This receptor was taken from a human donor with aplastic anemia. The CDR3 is CSARGRGYYNEQFF. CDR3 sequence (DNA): TGCAGTGCTAGAGGCAGGGGATACTACAATGAGCAGTTCTTC.